This T cell receptor beta chain was sequenced during a study of regulatory T cells in long-lasting Graves disease. Findings and limits, study-wide: Less diverse TCR repertoires were seen in persistent Graves' patients than in newly diagnosed ones. Persistent disease preferred TRBV28, TRBJ1-2 and TRBJ2-5; new disease, TRBV20-1 and TRBJ2-1. The small sample size may have reduced accuracy.

This sample's time point: newly diagnosed GD, antithyroid drugs for less than 3 months. PBMC-extracted RNA yielded the TCR library. The CDR3 extends over 15 amino acids. Germline V gene data show CDR1 as LGHDT and CDR2 as YNNKEL (reference sequence). V was shortened by 5 bases and J by 6 bases, with 16 bases between the two germline ends. Many counts were recorded for this clonotype. Antigen specificity is unknown. With iRepertoire HTBI primers and Arm-PCR of CDR3 regions, TCR beta libraries were built. From the multiplex PCR reads, TCRdb called clonotypes with MiXCR, one entry per CDR3 protein. The sample lists about 200,000 distinct CDR3 sequences; around 20% were seen once.

The sequencing here drew on peripheral blood mononuclear cells (PBMCs), taken at new diagnosis, from a patient treated with antithyroid drugs. The TCR was taken from a female donor with Graves disease. This chain uses TRBV3-1 with TRBJ2-2; TRBD2 might be the D (6 bases). The CDR3 DNA is TGTGCCAGCAGCACGCTTAGCGGCTTGCCCGGGGAGCTGTTTTTT. Translation gives CASSTLSGLPGELFF.